These T cell receptor beta chains were read from a single sample in a study of siplizumab effects on memory and regulatory T cells. TCRdb's copy holds only in-frame clones and misses some; the assay was immunoSEQ multiplex PCR. The table records 95,000 to 110,000 clones, over 90% of them present only once. Material for sequencing was Tregs sorted from blood. The receptors stem from a human donor in good health. Both conserved end residues are part of each CDR3. The D gene is left open where the match is weak. Size is omitted from some rows. Given values are once, few, many or a class for expanded clones.

>TRBV30|TRBJ2-3|TRBD2|-|16
TGTGCCTGGGGGAGGCGGACTAGCGGATACACAGATACGCAGTATTTT
CAWGRRTSGYTDTQYF
>TRBV2|TRBJ1-2|TRBD1|few|13
TGTGCCAGCAGCTACAGGGGGAACTATGGCTACACCTTC
CASSYRGNYGYTF
>TRBV6-5|TRBJ1-1|TRBD1|-|14
TGTGCCAGCAGGGGAACAGGGGTGAACACTGAAGCTTTCTTT
CASRGTGVNTEAFF
>TRBV28|TRBJ1-5|-|-|11
TGTGCCAGCAGTTCGGCTCAGCCCCAGCATTTT
CASSSAQPQHF
>TRBV9|TRBJ2-7|TRBD1|-|15
TGTGCCAGCAGCACAGGACAGGGGGCCACCTACGAGCAGTACTTC
CASSTGQGATYEQYF
>TRBV5-5|TRBJ1-4|-|-|13
TGTGCCAGCAGCCAGGGGCGCAATGAAAAACTGTTTTTT
CASSQGRNEKLFF
>TRBV14|TRBJ2-7|-|-|11
TGTGCCAGCAGCCAATTGGGCGAGCAGTACTTC
CASSQLGEQYF
>TRBV6-5|TRBJ2-3|-|-|13
TGTGCCAGCAGTTACCGCCGGGGAGATACGCAGTATTTT
CASSYRRGDTQYF
>TRBV6-1|TRBJ1-1|TRBD1|-|14
TGTGCCAGCAGGTACAGGGGGCGGAAAACTGAAGCTTTCTTT
CASRYRGRKTEAFF
>TRBV18|TRBJ1-2|TRBD1|-|13
TGTGCCAGCTCAACCGGGACAGGGCAGGGCTACACCTTC
CASSTGTGQGYTF
>TRBV27|TRBJ2-2|-|-|17
TGTGCCAGCAGAACTAATACAGGGTTGGGTGGCACCGGGGAGCTGTTTTTT
CASRTNTGLGGTGELFF
>TRBV7-8|TRBJ1-3|-|-|12
TGTGCCAGCAGCTCCAGGGGAAACACCATATATTTT
CASSSRGNTIYF
>TRBV5-1|TRBJ1-2|TRBD1|-|16
TGCGCCAGCAGCTTGGAGGACAGGGGGCTCGACTATGGCTACACCTTC
CASSLEDRGLDYGYTF